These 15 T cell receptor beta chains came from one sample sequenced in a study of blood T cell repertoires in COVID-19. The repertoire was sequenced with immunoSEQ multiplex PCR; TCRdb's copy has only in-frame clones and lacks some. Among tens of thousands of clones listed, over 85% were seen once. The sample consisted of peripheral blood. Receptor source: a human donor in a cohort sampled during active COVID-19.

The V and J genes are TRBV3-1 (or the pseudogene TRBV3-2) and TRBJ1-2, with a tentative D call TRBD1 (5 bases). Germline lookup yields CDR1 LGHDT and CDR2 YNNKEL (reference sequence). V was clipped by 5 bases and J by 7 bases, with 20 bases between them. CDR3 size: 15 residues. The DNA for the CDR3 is TGTGCCAGCAGCAAGCAACCCGGGGCGCGGGGTGGCTACACCTTC. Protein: CASSKQPGARGGYTF.

The CDR3 is CAWSGGTSQTSFSYEQYF. CDR3 coding DNA: TGTGCCTGGAGTGGGGGGACTAGCCAAACTAGTTTCTCCTACGAGCAGTACTTC. V usage is TRBV30 and J usage is TRBJ2-7; 9 bases are shared with TRBD2. The CDR3 is 18 residues long. Germline V lookup: CDR1 GTSNPN, CDR2 SVGIG (reference sequence). V lost 1 base and J lost 0; bases outside the gene matches: 13.

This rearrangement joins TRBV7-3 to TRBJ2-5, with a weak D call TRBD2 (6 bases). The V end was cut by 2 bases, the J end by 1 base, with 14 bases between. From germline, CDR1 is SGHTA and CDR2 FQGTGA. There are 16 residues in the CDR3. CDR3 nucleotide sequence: TGTGCCAGCAGCTTATATGCGGGGACTCTCCAAGAGACCCAGTACTTC. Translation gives CASSLYAGTLQETQYF.

For the CDR3, the DNA is TGCGCCAGCAGCCAAGCAGGGGGCCTAGCAATTAACTATGGCTACACCTTC. Protein: CASSQAGGLAINYGYTF. The gene calls are TRBV4-1 and TRBJ1-2; 8 bases line up with TRBD1. The ends lost 1 base at V and 1 base at J; junction bases unmatched: 8. Per the germline V gene, CDR1 is MGHRA and CDR2 is YSYEKL. This CDR3 has 17 amino acids.

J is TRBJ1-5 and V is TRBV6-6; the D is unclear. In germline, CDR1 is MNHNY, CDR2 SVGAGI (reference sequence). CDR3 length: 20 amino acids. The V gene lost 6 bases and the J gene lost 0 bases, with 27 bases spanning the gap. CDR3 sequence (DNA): TGTGCCAGCAGCCCCCTCTTACGTTCGGTCCTTCTACCTAGCAATCAGCCCCAGCATTTT. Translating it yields CASSPLLRSVLLPSNQPQHF.

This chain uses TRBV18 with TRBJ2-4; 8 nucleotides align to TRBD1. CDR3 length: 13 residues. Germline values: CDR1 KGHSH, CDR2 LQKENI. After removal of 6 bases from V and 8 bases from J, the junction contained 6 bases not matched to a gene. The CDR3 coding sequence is TGTGCCAGCTCCCAGGGGGCGTGGGACATTCAGTACTTC. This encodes CASSQGAWDIQYF. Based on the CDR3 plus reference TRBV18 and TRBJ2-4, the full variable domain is NAGVMQNPRHLVRRRGQEARLRCSPMKGHSHVYWYRQLPEEGLKFMVYLQKENIIDESGMPKERFSAEFPKEGPSILRIQQVVRGDSAAYFCASSQGAWDIQYFGAGTRLSVL.

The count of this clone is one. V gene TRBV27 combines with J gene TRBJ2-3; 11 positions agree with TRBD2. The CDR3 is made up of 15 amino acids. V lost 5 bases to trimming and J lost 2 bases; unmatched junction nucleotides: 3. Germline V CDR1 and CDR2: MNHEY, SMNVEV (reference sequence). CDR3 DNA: TGTGCCAGCAGTGGGGGACTAGCGGACACAGATACGCAGTATTTT. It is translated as CASSGGLADTDTQYF.

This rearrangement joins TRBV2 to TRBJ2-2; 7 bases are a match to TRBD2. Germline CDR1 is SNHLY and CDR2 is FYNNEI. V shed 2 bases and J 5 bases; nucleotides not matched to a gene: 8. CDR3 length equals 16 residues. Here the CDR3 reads CASSESELAVTGELFF. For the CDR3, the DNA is TGTGCCAGCAGTGAATCTGAGCTAGCGGTAACCGGGGAGCTGTTTTTT.

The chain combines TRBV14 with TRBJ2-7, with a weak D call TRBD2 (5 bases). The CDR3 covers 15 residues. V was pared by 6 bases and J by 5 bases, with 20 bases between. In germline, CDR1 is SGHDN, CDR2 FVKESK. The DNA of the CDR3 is TGTGCCAGCAGTGAATGGGAGACGGTCCGCCACGAGCAGTACTTC. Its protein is CASSEWETVRHEQYF.

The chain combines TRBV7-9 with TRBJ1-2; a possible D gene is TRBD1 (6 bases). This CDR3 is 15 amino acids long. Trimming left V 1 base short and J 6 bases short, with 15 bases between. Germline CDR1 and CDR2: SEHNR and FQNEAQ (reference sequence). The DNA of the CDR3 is TGTGCCAGCAGCTTAGAGGTGGTGACAGGACATGGCTACACCTTC. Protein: CASSLEVVTGHGYTF.

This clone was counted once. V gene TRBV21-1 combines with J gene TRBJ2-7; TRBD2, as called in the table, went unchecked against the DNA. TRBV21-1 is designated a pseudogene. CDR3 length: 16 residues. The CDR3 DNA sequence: TGTGCCAGTCCTCATCGAGCGGGAGGAGTCCCCTACGAGCAGTACTTC. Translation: CASPHRAGGVPYEQYF.

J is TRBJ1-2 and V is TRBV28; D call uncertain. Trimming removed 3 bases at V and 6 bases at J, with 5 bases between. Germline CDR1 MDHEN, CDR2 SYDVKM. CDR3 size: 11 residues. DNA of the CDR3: TGTGCCAGCAGTTTTGAGGATGGCTACACCTTC. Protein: CASSFEDGYTF.

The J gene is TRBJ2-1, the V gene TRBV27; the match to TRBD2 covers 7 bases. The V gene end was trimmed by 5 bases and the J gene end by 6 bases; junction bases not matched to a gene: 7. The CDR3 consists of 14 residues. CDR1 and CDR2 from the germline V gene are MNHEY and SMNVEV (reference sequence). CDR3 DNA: TGTGCCAGCAGTCGAGGCCTAGCGGTCAATGAGCAGTTCTTC. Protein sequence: CASSRGLAVNEQFF.

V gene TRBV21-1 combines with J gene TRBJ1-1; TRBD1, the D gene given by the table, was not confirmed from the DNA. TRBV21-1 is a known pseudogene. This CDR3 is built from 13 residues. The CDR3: CASSRTGGTEAFF. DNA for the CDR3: TGTGCCAGCAGTCGGACAGGGGGCACTGAAGCTTTCTTT.

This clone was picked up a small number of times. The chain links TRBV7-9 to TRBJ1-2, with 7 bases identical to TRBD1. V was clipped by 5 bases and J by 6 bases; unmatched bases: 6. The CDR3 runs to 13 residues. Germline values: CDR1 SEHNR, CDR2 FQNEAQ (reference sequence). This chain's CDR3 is CASSLQGSDGYTF. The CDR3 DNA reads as TGTGCCAGCAGCCTACAGGGGAGCGATGGCTACACCTTC. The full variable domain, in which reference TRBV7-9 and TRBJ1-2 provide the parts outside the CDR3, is DTGVSQNPRHKITKRGQNVTFRCDPISEHNRLYWYRQTLGQGPEFLTYFQNEAQLEKSRLLSDRFSAERPKGSFSTLEIQRTEQGDSAMYLCASSLQGSDGYTFGSGTRLTVV.